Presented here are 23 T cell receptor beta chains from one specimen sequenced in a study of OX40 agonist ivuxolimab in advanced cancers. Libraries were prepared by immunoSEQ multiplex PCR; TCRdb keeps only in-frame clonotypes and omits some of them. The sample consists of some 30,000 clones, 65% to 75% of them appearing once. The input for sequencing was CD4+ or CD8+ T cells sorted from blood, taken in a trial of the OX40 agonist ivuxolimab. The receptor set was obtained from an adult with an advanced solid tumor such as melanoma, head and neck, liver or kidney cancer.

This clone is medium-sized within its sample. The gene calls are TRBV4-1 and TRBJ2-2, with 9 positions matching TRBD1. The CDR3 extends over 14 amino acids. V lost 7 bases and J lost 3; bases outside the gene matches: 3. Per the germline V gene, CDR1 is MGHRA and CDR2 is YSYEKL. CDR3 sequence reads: CASMGQGYTGELFF. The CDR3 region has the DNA TGCGCCAGCATGGGACAGGGTTACACCGGGGAGCTGTTTTTT.

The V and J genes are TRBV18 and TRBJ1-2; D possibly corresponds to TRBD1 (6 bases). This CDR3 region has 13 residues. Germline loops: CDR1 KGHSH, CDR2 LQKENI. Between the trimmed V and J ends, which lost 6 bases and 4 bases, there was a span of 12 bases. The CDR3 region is CASSTMDSYGYTF. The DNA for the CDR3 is TGTGCCAGCTCGACTATGGACAGCTATGGCTACACCTTC.

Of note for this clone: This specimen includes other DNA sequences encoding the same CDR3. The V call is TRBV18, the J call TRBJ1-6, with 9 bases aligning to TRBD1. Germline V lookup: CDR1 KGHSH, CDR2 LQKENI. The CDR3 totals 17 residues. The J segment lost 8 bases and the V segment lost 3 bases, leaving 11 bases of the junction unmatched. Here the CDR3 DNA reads TGTGCCAGCTCACCCACAGGGGGCGAAGAACCAGATTCACCCCTCCACTTT. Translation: CASSPTGGEEPDSPLHF.

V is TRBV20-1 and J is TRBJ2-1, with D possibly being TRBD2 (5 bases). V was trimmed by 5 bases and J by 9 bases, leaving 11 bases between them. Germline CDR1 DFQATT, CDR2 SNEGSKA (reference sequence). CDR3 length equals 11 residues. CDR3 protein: CSAPGVVEQFF. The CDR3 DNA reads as TGCAGTGCTCCCGGGGTCGTTGAGCAGTTCTTC.

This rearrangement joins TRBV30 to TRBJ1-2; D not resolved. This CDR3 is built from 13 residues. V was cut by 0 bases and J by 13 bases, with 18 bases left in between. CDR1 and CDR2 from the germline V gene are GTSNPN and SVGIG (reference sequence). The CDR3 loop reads CAWSVRQALSSTF. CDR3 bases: TGTGCCTGGAGTGTAAGGCAGGCTCTGTCATCCACCTTC. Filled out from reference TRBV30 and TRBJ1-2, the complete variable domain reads SQTIHQWPATLVQPVGSPLSLECTVEGTSNPNLYWYRQAAGRGLQLLFYSVGIGQISSEVPQNLSASRPQDRQFILSSKKLLLSDSGFYLCAWSVRQALSSTFGSGTRLTVV.

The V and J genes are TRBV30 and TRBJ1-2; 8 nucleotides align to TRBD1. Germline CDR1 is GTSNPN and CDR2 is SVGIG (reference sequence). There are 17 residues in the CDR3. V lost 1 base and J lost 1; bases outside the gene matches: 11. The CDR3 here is CAWSARLDRALNYGYTF. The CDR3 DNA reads TGTGCCTGGAGTGCGCGCTTGGACAGGGCCCTTAACTATGGCTACACCTTC.

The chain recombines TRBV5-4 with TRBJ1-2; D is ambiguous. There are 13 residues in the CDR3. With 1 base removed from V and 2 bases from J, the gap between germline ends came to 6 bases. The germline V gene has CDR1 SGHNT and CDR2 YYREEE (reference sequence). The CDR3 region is CASSLRRNYGYTF. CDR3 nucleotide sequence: TGTGCCAGCAGCTTGCGCCGGAACTATGGCTACACCTTC.

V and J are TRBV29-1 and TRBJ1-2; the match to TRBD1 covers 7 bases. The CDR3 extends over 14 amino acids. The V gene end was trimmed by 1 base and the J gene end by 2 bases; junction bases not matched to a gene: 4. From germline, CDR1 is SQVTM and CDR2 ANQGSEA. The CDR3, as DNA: TGCAGCGTTGAAGGCGACAGGGTCAACTATGGCTACACCTTC. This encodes CSVEGDRVNYGYTF.

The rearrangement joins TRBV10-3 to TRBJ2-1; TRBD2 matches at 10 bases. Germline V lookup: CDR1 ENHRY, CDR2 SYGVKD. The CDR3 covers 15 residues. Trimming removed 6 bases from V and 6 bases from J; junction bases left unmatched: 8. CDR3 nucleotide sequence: TGTGCCATCAGCGAGCTAGCGGGGGACTCCAATGAGCAGTTCTTC. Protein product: CAISELAGDSNEQFF.

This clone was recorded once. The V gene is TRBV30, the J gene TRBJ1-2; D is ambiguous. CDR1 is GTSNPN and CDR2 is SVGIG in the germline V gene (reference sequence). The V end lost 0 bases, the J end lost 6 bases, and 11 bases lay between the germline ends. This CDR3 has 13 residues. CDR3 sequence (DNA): TGTGCCTGGAGTGTACCTCCGCGGGATGGCTACACCTTC. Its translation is CAWSVPPRDGYTF.

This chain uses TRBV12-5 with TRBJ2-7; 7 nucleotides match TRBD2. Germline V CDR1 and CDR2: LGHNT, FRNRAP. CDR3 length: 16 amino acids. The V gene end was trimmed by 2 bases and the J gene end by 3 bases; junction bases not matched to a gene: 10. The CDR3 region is CASGLTPPGTNYEQYV. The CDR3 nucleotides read TGTGCTAGTGGTTTGACCCCCCCCGGGACTAACTACGAGCAGTACGTC.

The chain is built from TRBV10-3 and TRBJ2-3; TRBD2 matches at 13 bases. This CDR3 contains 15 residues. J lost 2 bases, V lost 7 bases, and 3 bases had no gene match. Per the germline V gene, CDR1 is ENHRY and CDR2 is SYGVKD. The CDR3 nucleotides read TGTGCCATCAAGGGGACTAGCGGGGACACAGATACGCAGTATTTT. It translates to CAIKGTSGDTDTQYF.

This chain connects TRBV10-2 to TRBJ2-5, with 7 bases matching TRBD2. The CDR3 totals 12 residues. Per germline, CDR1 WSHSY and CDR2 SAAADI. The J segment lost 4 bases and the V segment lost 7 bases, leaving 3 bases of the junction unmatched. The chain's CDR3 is CASTPGGETQYF. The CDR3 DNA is TGCGCCAGCACTCCGGGGGGAGAGACCCAGTACTTC.

The CDR3 region is CASSRDRGSSPLHF. In DNA, the CDR3 is TGTGCCAGCAGCCGAGACAGGGGGAGTTCACCCCTCCACTTT. The V and J genes are TRBV14 and TRBJ1-6; 9 positions match TRBD1. V dropped 4 bases and J dropped 9; count of bases not matched to a gene: 4. Per germline, CDR1 SGHDN and CDR2 FVKESK. The CDR3 totals 14 residues.

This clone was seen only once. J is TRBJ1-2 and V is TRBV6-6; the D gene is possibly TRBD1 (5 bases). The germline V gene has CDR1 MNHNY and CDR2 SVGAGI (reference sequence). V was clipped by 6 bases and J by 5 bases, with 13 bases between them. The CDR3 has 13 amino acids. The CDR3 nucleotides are TGTGCCAGCAGCCCATCCAGGGAGTATGGCTACACCTTC. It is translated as CASSPSREYGYTF.

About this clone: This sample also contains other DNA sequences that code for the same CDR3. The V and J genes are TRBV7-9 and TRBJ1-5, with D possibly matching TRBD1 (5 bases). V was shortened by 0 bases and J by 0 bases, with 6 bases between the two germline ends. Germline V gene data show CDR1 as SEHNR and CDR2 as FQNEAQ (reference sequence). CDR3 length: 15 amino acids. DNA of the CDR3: TGTGCCAGCAGCTTAGCGGGGGGTAGCAATCAGCCCCAGCATTTT. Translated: CASSLAGGSNQPQHF.

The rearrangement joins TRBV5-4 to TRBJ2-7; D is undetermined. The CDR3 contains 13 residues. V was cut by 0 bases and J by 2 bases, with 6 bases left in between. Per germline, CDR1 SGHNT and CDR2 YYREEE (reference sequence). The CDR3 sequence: CASSLARTYEQYF. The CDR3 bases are TGTGCCAGCAGCTTGGCCAGAACCTACGAGCAGTACTTC.

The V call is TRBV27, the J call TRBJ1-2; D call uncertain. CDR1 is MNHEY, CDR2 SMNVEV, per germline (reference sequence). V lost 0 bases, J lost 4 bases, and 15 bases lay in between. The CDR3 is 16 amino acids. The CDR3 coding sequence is TGTGCCAGCAGTTTATCTCTTTCACAGCCTTTCTATGGCTACACCTTC. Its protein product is CASSLSLSQPFYGYTF.

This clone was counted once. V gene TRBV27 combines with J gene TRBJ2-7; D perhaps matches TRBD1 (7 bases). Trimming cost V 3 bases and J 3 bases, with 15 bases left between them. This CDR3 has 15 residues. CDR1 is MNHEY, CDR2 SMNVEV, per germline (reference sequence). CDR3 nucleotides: TGTGCCAGCAGTTTTCAGGGGGGTCACTACTACGAGCAGTACGTC. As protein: CASSFQGGHYYEQYV.

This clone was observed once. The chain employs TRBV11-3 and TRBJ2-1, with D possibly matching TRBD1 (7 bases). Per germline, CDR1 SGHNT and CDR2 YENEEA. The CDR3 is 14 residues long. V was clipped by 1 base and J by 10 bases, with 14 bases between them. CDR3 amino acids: CASSLGGGGVEQFF. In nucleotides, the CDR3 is TGTGCCAGCAGCTTAGGAGGAGGGGGCGTGGAGCAGTTCTTC.

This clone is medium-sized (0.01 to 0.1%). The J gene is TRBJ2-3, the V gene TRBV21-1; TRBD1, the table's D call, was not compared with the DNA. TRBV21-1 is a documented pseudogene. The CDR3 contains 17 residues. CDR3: CASSIRGWDREPDTQYF. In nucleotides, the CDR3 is TGTGCCAGCAGCATTCGAGGCTGGGACAGGGAGCCAGATACGCAGTATTTT.

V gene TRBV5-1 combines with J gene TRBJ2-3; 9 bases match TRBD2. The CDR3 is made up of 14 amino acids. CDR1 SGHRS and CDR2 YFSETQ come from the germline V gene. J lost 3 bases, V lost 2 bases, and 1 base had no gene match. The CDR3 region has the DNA TGCGCCAGCAGCTTCAGCGGGGGGACAGATACGCAGTATTTT. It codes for CASSFSGGTDTQYF.

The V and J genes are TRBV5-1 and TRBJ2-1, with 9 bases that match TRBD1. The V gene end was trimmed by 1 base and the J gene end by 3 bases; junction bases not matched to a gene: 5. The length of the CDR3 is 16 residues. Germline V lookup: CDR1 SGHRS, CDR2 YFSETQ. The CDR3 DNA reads TGCGCCAGCAGCTTGTATCTGGGACAGGGCTACAATGAGCAGTTCTTC. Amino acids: CASSLYLGQGYNEQFF.